This entry describes one T cell receptor beta chain. The antigen is undetermined. This specimen comes from a study of beta chain features in type 1 diabetes. As every portion of the isolated RNA was reverse transcribed, the sequencing read expressed TCRB transcripts. Clones were read by immunoSEQ multiplex PCR, and TCRdb kept only the in-frame ones, dropping some. Of approximately 120,000 clones listed, less than 40% are singletons. There are 13 residues in the CDR3. V was shortened by 6 bases and J by 1 base, with 9 bases between the two germline ends. Looked up from germline, CDR1 is MNHNS and CDR2 is SASEGT. Study-level points and caveats: Moderate yet significant TCRB CDR3 shortening was seen in Type 1 diabetes patients in all four CD4+ subsets.

The genes are TRBV6-1 and TRBJ1-2; possibly TRBD1 for D (5 bases). This receptor was obtained from a woman younger than 35 in good health. Sequenced: stem cell memory CD4+ T cells from blood. DNA of the CDR3: TGTGCCAGCAGACCGGGACTTAACTATGGCTACACCTTC. Its protein product is CASRPGLNYGYTF.